Each of the 32 T cell receptor beta chains below was sequenced from the same sample in a study of regulatory T cells in long-lasting Graves disease (dated by TCRdb to the early 2020s). Library prep was done by multiplex PCR. TCRdb lists the instrument as Illumina HiSeq 4000. TCR beta libraries were built with iRepertoire HTBI primers and Arm-PCR amplification of CDR3 regions. The public reads were reprocessed in TCRdb via fastp at Q25 and MiXCR, keeping in-frame beta chains. Every entry covers one CDR3 protein and lists the most common genes and DNA from its rows. Across this sample there are 700,000 or so distinct CDR3 sequences, with 30% seen only once. Under 50% of the sample belongs to the ten largest clones. The time point label for this specimen denotes: persistent/refractory GD, antithyroid drugs over 5 years with positive TRAb. For both TCR sequencing and RNA sequencing, RNA was extracted from PBMCs using TRIzol.

This specimen consisted of peripheral blood mononuclear cells (PBMCs), obtained when the disease was refractory, from a patient treated with antithyroid drugs. These receptors were collected from a female donor with Graves disease.

This clonotype has a handful of counts. The rearrangement joins TRBV20-1 to TRBJ1-6; no firm D call. CDR1 is DFQATT, CDR2 SNEGSKA, per germline (reference sequence). Trimming pared 0 bases from V and 4 bases from J, leaving 10 bases between. The CDR3 is 15 amino acids. This chain's CDR3 is CSARDRGPYNSPLHF. Here the CDR3 DNA reads TGCAGTGCTAGAGATCGAGGACCATATAATTCACCCCTCCACTTT.

The V call is TRBV6-1, the J call TRBJ1-5; TRBD1 matches at 8 bases. Germline assignment: CDR1 MNHNS and CDR2 SASEGT. The CDR3 is 16 residues long. V was pared by 5 bases and J by 5 bases, with 11 bases of the junction left unmatched. CDR3 sequence reads: CASSPGTGSGYQPQHF. The CDR3 DNA sequence: TGTGCCAGCAGTCCAGGGACAGGTTCGGGTTATCAGCCCCAGCATTTT.

This chain uses TRBV19 with TRBJ2-2; TRBD2 might be the D (6 bases). The germline V and J ends were trimmed by 3 bases and 6 bases, with 17 bases remaining between them. Germline V gives CDR1 LNHDA, CDR2 SQIVND (reference sequence). CDR3 size: 16 residues. CDR3: CASSIAGLPGSGELFF. CDR3 DNA: TGTGCCAGTAGTATTGCGGGACTGCCAGGGTCCGGGGAGCTGTTTTTT.

V and J are TRBV2 and TRBJ2-7, with D unclear. This CDR3 spans 14 amino acids. Germline V lookup: CDR1 SNHLY, CDR2 FYNNEI. V was cut by 2 bases and J by 3 bases, with 11 bases left in between. Written as DNA, the CDR3 is TGTGCCAGCAGTGAAAGTAACACCGTCTACGAGCAGTACTTC. It encodes CASSESNTVYEQYF.

The rearrangement uses TRBV19 and TRBJ2-2, with D tentatively TRBD2 (6 bases). Trimming removed 7 bases at V and 0 bases at J, with 6 bases between. The CDR3 runs to 13 residues. Germline loops: CDR1 LNHDA, CDR2 SQIVND (reference sequence). The CDR3 is CASTSANTGELFF. In DNA, the CDR3 is TGTGCCAGTACTAGCGCGAACACCGGGGAGCTGTTTTTT. The complete variable domain, with remaining parts taken from reference TRBV19 and TRBJ2-2, reads DGGITQSPKYLFRKEGQNVTLSCEQNLNHDAMYWYRQDPGQGLRLIYYSQIVNDFQKGDIAEGYSVSREKKESFPLTVTSAQKNPTAFYLCASTSANTGELFFGEGSRLTVL.

V usage is TRBV6-1 and J usage is TRBJ2-6; D unclear. Germline assignment: CDR1 MNHNS and CDR2 SASEGT. V was pared by 10 bases and J by 0 bases, with 7 bases between. The CDR3 loop spans 13 amino acids. The CDR3 is CAIHFSGANVLTF. The CDR3 coding sequence is TGTGCCATTCACTTCTCTGGGGCCAACGTCCTGACTTTC.

This clonotype was found many times. The chain carries TRBV28 and TRBJ2-5; perhaps TRBD2 as D (7 bases). This CDR3 contains 15 residues. V was clipped by 8 bases and J by 5 bases, with 21 bases between them. Germline V gives CDR1 MDHEN, CDR2 SYDVKM. The CDR3: CASSKRGGRGETQYF. The CDR3 bases are TGTGCCAGCTCCAAAAGGGGGGGCCGAGGGGAGACCCAGTACTTC.

This clonotype was recorded at least ten times. The J gene is TRBJ1-2, the V gene TRBV12-3 or TRBV12-4; D is unresolved. Between the trimmed V and J ends, which lost 3 bases and 1 base, there was a span of 12 bases. CDR3 size: 15 residues. The CDR3 spells CASSFGSRINYGYTF. Here the CDR3 DNA reads TGTGCCAGCAGTTTCGGCAGCCGAATTAACTATGGCTACACCTTC.

There are a few counts of this clonotype. The J gene is TRBJ2-7, the V gene TRBV3-1, with 9 bases that match TRBD1. The CDR3 has 15 amino acids. CDR1 is LGHDT and CDR2 is YNNKEL in the germline V gene (reference sequence). V was clipped by 3 bases and J by 3 bases; unmatched bases: 6. The CDR3 is CASSQGAGQGYEQYF. CDR3 coding DNA: TGTGCCAGCAGCCAGGGTGCGGGACAGGGCTACGAGCAGTACTTC.

The rearrangement joins TRBV29-1 to TRBJ2-5; D tentatively reads TRBD1 or TRBD2 (6 bases each). The CDR3 totals 16 residues. CDR1 is SQVTM and CDR2 is ANQGSEA in the germline V gene. Trimming took 3 bases from V and 1 from J, leaving 18 bases between them. CDR3 in amino acids: CSVDRMSRGVQETQYF. The CDR3 region has the DNA TGCAGCGTTGATAGGATGTCGAGGGGGGTCCAAGAGACCCAGTACTTC.

The V and J genes are TRBV4-1 and TRBJ2-7; 7 nucleotides line up with TRBD1. CDR1 and CDR2 (germline): MGHRA, YSYEKL. This CDR3 spans 16 amino acids. J was trimmed by 7 bases and V by 0 bases; bases with no gene match: 12. CDR3 region: CASSQDLGTAQREQYF. In DNA form, the CDR3 reads TGCGCCAGCAGCCAAGATTTGGGGACAGCCCAGAGGGAGCAGTACTTC.

This clonotype was recorded only once. This rearrangement joins TRBV18 to TRBJ1-2; D is ambiguous. Germline V gene lookup returns CDR1 KGHSH and CDR2 LQKENI. Trimming left V 3 bases short and J 2 bases short, with 13 bases between. This CDR3 region has 15 residues. The CDR3: CASSPLDPENYGYTF. DNA for the CDR3: TGTGCCAGCTCACCTCTCGACCCGGAGAACTATGGCTACACCTTC. The full variable domain, in which reference TRBV18 and TRBJ1-2 provide the parts outside the CDR3, is NAGVMQNPRHLVRRRGQEARLRCSPMKGHSHVYWYRQLPEEGLKFMVYLQKENIIDESGMPKERFSAEFPKEGPSILRIQQVVRGDSAAYFCASSPLDPENYGYTFGSGTRLTVV.

This clonotype was seen at least ten times. The rearrangement joins TRBV20-1 to TRBJ1-1, with 9 bases matching TRBD1. CDR3 length: 15 amino acids. Losses at the gene ends were 0 bases for V and 5 bases for J; bases not matched to a gene: 7. Germline V gene data show CDR1 as DFQATT and CDR2 as SNEGSKA (reference sequence). This CDR3 is CSARDGGQGSTEAFF. CDR3 nucleotides: TGCAGTGCTAGAGATGGGGGACAGGGAAGTACTGAAGCTTTCTTT.

This clonotype has at least ten counts. The chain couples TRBV28 to TRBJ2-7, with no clear D. V gave up 3 bases and J gave up 3 bases, with 6 bases separating them. The CDR3 loop spans 12 amino acids. Looked up from germline, CDR1 is MDHEN and CDR2 is SYDVKM. The DNA of the CDR3 is TGTGCCAGCAGTTTTGGGGTCTACGAGCAGTACTTC. Its protein product is CASSFGVYEQYF.

The J gene is TRBJ2-5, the V gene TRBV6-2 or TRBV6-3; 7 positions match TRBD1. The V gene end was trimmed by 6 bases and the J gene end by 4 bases; junction bases not matched to a gene: 2. The length of the CDR3 is 12 residues. CDR1 and CDR2 from the germline V gene are MNHEY and SVGEGT. CDR3 DNA sequence: TGTGCCAGCAGCAGGGGGAGAGAGACCCAGTACTTC. This gives the protein CASSRGRETQYF.

The CDR3 is CATRGTGDNQPQHF. In DNA form, the CDR3 reads TGTGCCACCAGAGGGACAGGGGATAATCAGCCCCAGCATTTT. The V gene is TRBV19, the J gene TRBJ1-5; TRBD1 agrees at 10 bases. Germline trimming cut 10 bases from V and 4 bases from J; bases unmatched to any gene: 7. The CDR3 spans 14 residues. The V gene's germline CDR1 is LNHDA and CDR2 SQIVND (reference sequence). The full variable domain, completed using reference TRBV19 and TRBJ1-5, is DGGITQSPKYLFRKEGQNVTLSCEQNLNHDAMYWYRQDPGQGLRLIYYSQIVNDFQKGDIAEGYSVSREKKESFPLTVTSAQKNPTAFYLCATRGTGDNQPQHFGDGTRLSIL.

A few counts support this clonotype. The chain uses TRBV29-1 and TRBJ1-5, with a possible D match to TRBD1 (6 bases). Germline CDR1 is SQVTM and CDR2 is ANQGSEA. There are 13 residues in the CDR3. Trimming removed 5 bases at V and 7 bases at J, with 15 bases between. Here the CDR3 reads CSVRAQGDQPQHF. The CDR3 nucleotides read TGCAGCGTTCGGGCACAGGGTGACCAGCCCCAGCATTTT.

CDR3 nucleotide sequence: TGTGCCAGCAGGCCAAGACAGGGGGCAGGTCAGCCCCAGCATTTT. Translation: CASRPRQGAGQPQHF. The chain has TRBV12-3 or TRBV12-4 and TRBJ1-5; 10 positions agree with TRBD1. J lost 6 bases, V lost 6 bases, and 8 bases had no gene match. This CDR3 has 15 amino acids.

This clonotype has at least ten counts. The chain employs TRBV2 and TRBJ1-4; no clear D gene. This CDR3 contains 13 residues. The V gene lost 7 bases and the J gene lost 13 bases, with 19 bases spanning the gap. CDR1 is SNHLY and CDR2 is FYNNEI in the germline V gene. CDR3 sequence reads: CASKRTTNGGLFF. CDR3 nucleotides: TGTGCCAGCAAACGTACAACTAATGGAGGACTGTTTTTT.

V is TRBV5-1 and J is TRBJ1-2; D is unclear. V was clipped by 2 bases and J by 2 bases, with 7 bases between them. The CDR3 is 13 amino acids. Per germline, CDR1 SGHRS and CDR2 YFSETQ. The CDR3 loop is CASSFASNYGYTF. The CDR3 DNA reads as TGCGCCAGCAGCTTTGCCAGCAACTATGGCTACACCTTC.

This rearrangement joins TRBV10-3 to TRBJ1-6; 8 positions agree with TRBD1. J gave up 8 bases and V 0 bases, and 6 bases lay outside the gene matches. The CDR3 has 16 residues. Germline V gives CDR1 ENHRY, CDR2 SYGVKD. The CDR3 spells CAISESGTGGDSPLHF. The CDR3 DNA follows: TGTGCCATCAGTGAGTCCGGGACAGGAGGGGATTCACCCCTCCACTTT.

This clonotype was counted ten times or more. The J gene is TRBJ1-2, the V gene TRBV12-3 or TRBV12-4, with TRBD1 as a possible D gene (6 bases). The germline V and J ends were trimmed by 7 bases and 8 bases, with 20 bases remaining between them. The CDR3 runs to 14 residues. The CDR3 here is CASMSVPGERGYTF. For the CDR3, the DNA is TGTGCCAGCATGTCCGTACCAGGGGAGAGGGGCTACACCTTC.

Worth noting for this clonotype: This may be a read error, as it is one base from a much larger clone. This chain links TRBV2 with TRBJ2-7; perhaps TRBD2 as D (6 bases). V was shortened by 8 bases and J by 4 bases, with 18 bases between the two germline ends. CDR3 size: 14 residues. Per the germline V gene, CDR1 is SNHLY and CDR2 is FYNNEI. The CDR3 DNA sequence: TGTGCCAGCGGGGAGGCGGGAAGACCGTACGAGCAGTACTTC. This sequence encodes CASGEAGRPYEQYF.

This clonotype was recorded a few times. The V gene is TRBV28, the J gene TRBJ1-2; D not resolved. The V gene lost 2 bases and the J gene lost 4 bases, with 8 bases spanning the gap. The CDR3 is 13 residues long. CDR1 is MDHEN, CDR2 SYDVKM, per germline. CDR3 loop: CASSLRRAYGYTF. DNA for the CDR3: TGTGCCAGCAGTTTAAGAAGGGCCTATGGCTACACCTTC.

At least ten counts were recorded for this clonotype. The rearrangement uses TRBV28 and TRBJ1-2; D is unclear. The CDR3 is 14 amino acids. Trimming stripped 5 bases from V and 2 bases from J, with 12 bases between. Looked up from germline, CDR1 is MDHEN and CDR2 is SYDVKM. The CDR3 region has the DNA TGTGCCAGCAGTCCTGACCCGCGAAACTATGGCTACACCTTC. Protein sequence: CASSPDPRNYGYTF.

This clonotype showed up just a few times. The genes are TRBV2 and TRBJ2-7; no definite D call. The CDR3 is made up of 15 amino acids. Looked up from germline, CDR1 is SNHLY and CDR2 is FYNNEI. Between the trimmed V and J ends, which lost 6 bases and 6 bases, there was a span of 21 bases. The CDR3 coding sequence is TGTGCCAGCAGCCCCCCCCGGACGGGCGCCGGCGAGCAGTACTTC. As protein: CASSPPRTGAGEQYF.

This clonotype was recorded many times. This chain joins TRBV28 and TRBJ2-7, with TRBD1 matching 10 bases. The CDR3 sequence is 15 residues long. J gave up 1 base and V 7 bases, and 7 bases lay outside the gene matches. Germline values: CDR1 MDHEN, CDR2 SYDVKM. The CDR3 loop is CASTQGQGVSYEQYF. The CDR3 DNA follows: TGTGCCAGCACCCAAGGACAGGGGGTGTCCTACGAGCAGTACTTC.

The chain joins TRBV6-1 to TRBJ2-7; D not resolved. Germline V gene data show CDR1 as MNHNS and CDR2 as SASEGT. The CDR3 totals 12 residues. V lost 10 bases and J lost 2, with 12 bases in between. The CDR3 DNA reads TGTGCCATCCCCCCGGGCGCCTACGAGCAGTACTTC. Amino acids: CAIPPGAYEQYF.

This clonotype has only a few counts. The chain joins TRBV15 to TRBJ2-7; 11 bases line up with TRBD1. Germline CDR1 is LNHNV and CDR2 is YYDKDF (reference sequence). The V and J ends lost 2 bases and 5 bases, in that order; junction bases with no gene match: 5. The CDR3 runs 15 residues. Here the CDR3 reads CATSRLGQGVNEQYF. CDR3 DNA sequence: TGTGCCACCAGCAGATTGGGACAGGGGGTGAACGAGCAGTACTTC.

V usage is TRBV7-6 and J usage is TRBJ1-2, with D unresolved. Germline assignment: CDR1 SGHVS and CDR2 FNYEAQ. V was cut by 6 bases and J by 2 bases, with 13 bases left in between. CDR3 length: 14 amino acids. CDR3 residues: CASSPIKTNYGYTF. CDR3 DNA sequence: TGTGCCAGCAGTCCTATCAAAACAAACTATGGCTACACCTTC.

This clonotype has only a few counts. The rearrangement uses TRBV30 and TRBJ2-7, with 10 bases matching TRBD1. The ends lost 3 bases at V and 3 bases at J; junction bases unmatched: 2. CDR3 length: 13 amino acids. In germline, CDR1 is GTSNPN, CDR2 SVGIG (reference sequence). The CDR3 DNA follows: TGTGCCTGGAGGCGGACAGGGGGCTACGAGCAGTACTTC. Translation: CAWRRTGGYEQYF. The full variable domain, with the rest looked up from reference TRBV30 and TRBJ2-7, is SQTIHQWPATLVQPVGSPLSLECTVEGTSNPNLYWYRQAAGRGLQLLFYSVGIGQISSEVPQNLSASRPQDRQFILSSKKLLLSDSGFYLCAWRRTGGYEQYFGPGTRLTVT.

This clonotype has only a few counts. This sequence joins TRBV12-3 or TRBV12-4 and TRBJ2-7, with 7 positions matching TRBD2. This CDR3 has 15 residues. V trimming: 1 base; J trimming: 6 bases; junction bases outside the gene matches: 9. CDR3 region: CASSLVGGGPSEQYF. The CDR3 coding sequence is TGTGCCAGCAGTTTAGTTGGGGGAGGGCCAAGCGAGCAGTACTTC.